This entry lists 27 T cell receptor beta chains sequenced from one sample in a study of shared clonotypes between healthy human individuals. Only in-frame clones appear in the TCRdb table, and some are missing; sequencing was by immunoSEQ multiplex PCR. The repertoire holds about 1,500,000 clones, with 96% as singletons. The sequenced sample consisted of naive CD4+ T cells sorted from blood. Subset denoted: CD45RA+ positively selected. Every receptor here comes from a young man in good health.

The chain links TRBV7-2 to TRBJ2-1; D possibly corresponds to TRBD2 (6 bases). Germline assignment: CDR1 SGHTA and CDR2 FQGNSA. V lost 3 bases and J 7 bases, leaving 19 bases between the germline ends. The CDR3 contains 16 residues. The CDR3 reads CASSFTGRKNGNEQFF. CDR3 sequence (DNA): TGTGCCAGCAGCTTTACCGGGAGAAAGAATGGGAATGAGCAGTTCTTC. Combining the CDR3 with reference TRBV7-2 and TRBJ2-1 gives the whole variable domain GAGVSQSPSNKVTEKGKDVELRCDPISGHTALYWYRQSLGQGLEFLIYFQGNSAPDKSGLPSDRFSAERTGGSVSTLTIQRTQQEDSAVYLCASSFTGRKNGNEQFFGPGTRLTVL.

This clone appeared once. The chain is built from TRBV5-1 and TRBJ2-3; a possible D gene is TRBD2 (6 bases). Germline CDR1 and CDR2: SGHRS and YFSETQ. The V end was cut by 4 bases, the J end by 2 bases, with 8 bases between. CDR3 size: 13 residues. The CDR3 DNA reads TGCGCCAGCAGCCGACTAGACACAGATACGCAGTATTTT. It is translated as CASSRLDTDTQYF.

The chain has TRBV7-6 and TRBJ2-1; no clear D gene. The CDR3 loop spans 15 amino acids. The V end lost 0 bases, the J end lost 1 base, and 7 bases lay between the germline ends. Per germline, CDR1 SGHVS and CDR2 FNYEAQ. The CDR3, as DNA: TGTGCCAGCAGCTTAGCTTACGGGTCCTACAATGAGCAGTTCTTC. Protein product: CASSLAYGSYNEQFF.

This rearrangement joins TRBV10-3 to TRBJ2-2, with TRBD2 matching over 10 bases. Trimming removed 2 bases from V and 5 bases from J; junction bases left unmatched: 11. The CDR3 is 18 residues long. Germline lookup yields CDR1 ENHRY and CDR2 SYGVKD. The chain's CDR3 is CAISEIGTSARRTGELFF. Here the CDR3 DNA reads TGTGCCATCAGTGAGATTGGGACTAGCGCCCGAAGGACCGGGGAGCTGTTTTTT.

This clone appeared once. The chain couples TRBV6-6 to TRBJ1-2; 7 bases are a match to TRBD1. The trim removed 5 bases at V and 2 bases at J, leaving 5 bases unmatched. The CDR3 is made up of 14 amino acids. Per the germline V gene, CDR1 is MNHNY and CDR2 is SVGAGI (reference sequence). CDR3 DNA sequence: TGTGCCAGCAGTCAAACGACAGGGAACTATGGCTACACCTTC. Its translation is CASSQTTGNYGYTF.

This clone was seen only once. The chain couples TRBV7-2 to TRBJ2-5; weak D call: TRBD2 (6 bases). Deletions cut 5 bases from V and 5 bases from J, with 15 bases between. In germline, CDR1 is SGHTA, CDR2 FQGNSA. CDR3 size: 14 residues. This chain's CDR3 is CASSPPWGRETQYF. CDR3 DNA sequence: TGTGCCAGCAGCCCGCCCTGGGGGAGGGAGACCCAGTACTTC.

As to this clone: Other nucleotide sequences from this sample produce the same CDR3. The gene calls are TRBV18 and TRBJ2-3; unclear D gene. The CDR3 runs 13 residues. Germline V CDR1 and CDR2: KGHSH, LQKENI. Trimming removed 3 bases at V and 1 base at J, with 5 bases between. This chain's CDR3 is CASSPDRTDTQYF. The CDR3 bases are TGTGCCAGCTCACCGGATCGCACAGATACGCAGTATTTT.

This sequence joins TRBV5-1 and TRBJ2-1; 8 bases are shared with TRBD1. The germline V gene encodes CDR1 SGHRS and CDR2 YFSETQ. This CDR3 is 17 amino acids long. V shed 4 bases and J 7 bases; nucleotides not matched to a gene: 16. The CDR3 loop reads CASSPGTGLRTTNEQFF. The CDR3 bases are TGCGCCAGCAGCCCCGGGACAGGTCTTCGTACAACTAATGAGCAGTTCTTC.

J is TRBJ2-7 and V is TRBV6-5; D gene ambiguous. There are 14 residues in the CDR3. Trimming stripped 6 bases from V and 4 bases from J, with 16 bases between. The germline CDR1 and CDR2 sequences are MNHEY and SVGAGI. The CDR3 nucleotides are TGTGCCAGCAGGAACGACCGTAGGGATTACGAGCAGTACTTC. Encoded protein: CASRNDRRDYEQYF.

The genes are TRBV2 and TRBJ2-7; 8 bases fit TRBD1. With V trimmed by 11 bases and J by 4 bases, 13 bases remained unmatched. The V gene's germline CDR1 is SNHLY and CDR2 FYNNEI. The CDR3 spans 14 residues. CDR3 in amino acids: CAQAGGASIYEQYF. The CDR3 nucleotides read TGTGCCCAAGCAGGGGGCGCCAGTATATACGAGCAGTACTTC.

The V and J genes are TRBV29-1 and TRBJ1-2, with TRBD1 matching 10 bases. The CDR3 runs to 13 residues. Germline V gives CDR1 SQVTM, CDR2 ANQGSEA. V lost 7 bases and J lost 6; bases outside the gene matches: 8. CDR3 bases: TGCAGCGCCGGGGGACAGGGGTTCGATGGCTACACCTTC. Encoded protein: CSAGGQGFDGYTF.

V usage is TRBV29-1 and J usage is TRBJ2-5, with D uncertain. Germline V gives CDR1 SQVTM, CDR2 ANQGSEA. Trimming took off 4 bases at V and 2 bases at J, with 8 bases between the two ends. The CDR3 has 12 amino acids. The CDR3 loop reads CSVVGFQETQYF. In DNA, the CDR3 is TGCAGCGTTGTAGGATTTCAAGAGACCCAGTACTTC.

The chain couples TRBV4-1 to TRBJ1-2, with D uncertain. This CDR3 is built from 17 residues. V gave up 1 base and J gave up 7 bases, with 22 bases separating them. Germline CDR1 is MGHRA and CDR2 is YSYEKL. The CDR3 sequence is CASSQVGHTPASRGYTF. CDR3 DNA: TGCGCCAGCAGCCAAGTTGGTCATACCCCCGCCAGTCGTGGCTACACCTTC.

The rearrangement links TRBV5-8 to TRBJ2-7; D gene unclear. The CDR3 totals 12 residues. Trimming removed 5 bases at V and 2 bases at J, with 8 bases between. Germline loops: CDR1 SGHTS, CDR2 YDEGEE. The CDR3 protein is CASRVSPYEQYF. CDR3 nucleotides: TGTGCCAGCAGGGTCTCTCCCTACGAGCAGTACTTC.

Comments on this clone: Different DNA sequences within this sample yield the same CDR3. The V and J genes are TRBV19 and TRBJ1-1; D remains unclear. CDR1 and CDR2 from the germline V gene are LNHDA and SQIVND (reference sequence). The CDR3 extends over 14 amino acids. V was trimmed by 3 bases and J by 1 base, leaving 9 bases between them. The CDR3 region has the DNA TGTGCCAGTAGTATTCGGCGGAGGAACACTGAAGCTTTCTTT. Residues: CASSIRRRNTEAFF.

The J gene is TRBJ2-1, the V gene TRBV27; 9 bases are shared with TRBD2. The CDR3 is 15 amino acids. CDR1 is MNHEY, CDR2 SMNVEV, per germline (reference sequence). V shed 5 bases, J shed 7 bases, and the junction held 9 bases outside the gene matches. CDR3 sequence reads: CASSHNLAGRNEQFF. CDR3 sequence (DNA): TGTGCCAGCAGTCATAACCTAGCGGGAAGGAATGAGCAGTTCTTC.

The chain joins TRBV5-1 to TRBJ2-1; 11 nucleotides align to TRBD2. Germline V CDR1 and CDR2: SGHRS, YFSETQ. The CDR3 consists of 17 residues. The V and J ends lost 5 bases and 2 bases, in that order; junction bases with no gene match: 9. CDR3 sequence reads: CASRYLLAGGTYNEQFF. The DNA for the CDR3 is TGCGCCAGCAGATATCTCCTAGCGGGAGGTACCTACAATGAGCAGTTCTTC.

The chain has TRBV7-2 and TRBJ1-3; D gene ambiguous. The CDR3 is made up of 16 amino acids. V was pared by 5 bases and J by 2 bases, with 16 bases between. CDR1 is SGHTA, CDR2 FQGNSA, per germline. CDR3: CASSPGGGTPGNTIYF. In nucleotides, the CDR3 is TGTGCCAGCAGCCCCGGAGGTGGTACCCCTGGAAACACCATATATTTT. The full variable domain, rest sourced from reference TRBV7-2 and TRBJ1-3, is GAGVSQSPSNKVTEKGKDVELRCDPISGHTALYWYRQSLGQGLEFLIYFQGNSAPDKSGLPSDRFSAERTGGSVSTLTIQRTQQEDSAVYLCASSPGGGTPGNTIYFGEGSWLTVV.

The chain recombines TRBV7-2 with TRBJ2-1; TRBD2 might be the D (5 bases). The length of the CDR3 is 14 residues. V lost 3 bases and J lost 10, with 16 bases in between. CDR1 is SGHTA, CDR2 FQGNSA, per germline. CDR3 nucleotides: TGTGCCAGCAGCTTTAATCCGGGAACGAGGGAGCAGTTCTTC. This gives the protein CASSFNPGTREQFF.

The V and J genes are TRBV5-1 and TRBJ1-2; 8 positions agree with TRBD1. This CDR3 region has 15 residues. Germline CDR1 and CDR2: SGHRS and YFSETQ. J lost 4 bases, V lost 4 bases, and 9 bases had no gene match. CDR3 sequence: CASSQNGQGPYGYTF. CDR3 coding DNA: TGCGCCAGCAGCCAGAACGGACAGGGACCCTATGGCTACACCTTC.

The chain's CDR3 is CAISESGLPGSYEQYF. In DNA, the CDR3 is TGTGCCATCAGTGAGTCGGGGCTACCGGGCTCCTACGAGCAGTACTTC. The chain links TRBV10-3 to TRBJ2-7, with a tentative D call TRBD1 (5 bases). Trimming left V 0 bases short and J 0 bases short, with 12 bases between. Germline CDR1 ENHRY, CDR2 SYGVKD. CDR3 size: 16 residues.

The chain links TRBV6-6 to TRBJ2-2; perhaps TRBD1 as D (6 bases). V lost 7 bases to trimming and J lost 7 bases, with 13 bases between them. CDR3 length: 13 residues. In germline, CDR1 is MNHNY, CDR2 SVGAGI (reference sequence). CDR3 sequence: CASISQGYGELFF. CDR3 DNA sequence: TGTGCCAGCATAAGCCAGGGGTACGGGGAGCTGTTTTTT.

The chain has TRBV27 and TRBJ2-1, with D tentatively TRBD1 or TRBD2 (6 bases each). CDR1 is MNHEY and CDR2 is SMNVEV in the germline V gene (reference sequence). V was pared by 8 bases and J by 4 bases, with 21 bases between. This CDR3 spans 16 amino acids. CDR3 nucleotide sequence: TGTGCCAGCTCCCCCCTAGGGGGGAGTAATTACAATGAGCAGTTCTTC. It translates to CASSPLGGSNYNEQFF.

V gene TRBV11-2 combines with J gene TRBJ2-7; no reliable D call. Deletions cut 0 bases from V and 4 bases from J, with 10 bases between. The CDR3 length is 14 residues. Germline loops: CDR1 SGHAT, CDR2 FQNNGV. This CDR3 is CASSLDPEPYEQYF. The CDR3 DNA reads TGTGCCAGCAGCTTAGATCCAGAACCTTACGAGCAGTACTTC.

The chain carries TRBV28 and TRBJ1-3; D is possibly TRBD1 (5 bases). The V end lost 1 base, the J end lost 0 bases, and 13 bases lay between the germline ends. The CDR3 loop spans 17 amino acids. Germline CDR1 and CDR2: MDHEN and SYDVKM. CDR3: CASSLFSLQASGNTIYF. The CDR3, as DNA: TGTGCCAGCAGTTTATTCTCTCTACAGGCCTCTGGAAACACCATATATTTT.

The rearrangement joins TRBV11-3 to TRBJ2-7; D gene uncertain. Trimming left V 5 bases short and J 0 bases short, with 26 bases between. CDR3 length: 19 residues. Germline lookup yields CDR1 SGHNT and CDR2 YENEEA. CDR3 region: CASSHPAMGVSLSSYEQYF. CDR3 DNA sequence: TGTGCCAGCAGCCACCCCGCCATGGGTGTGTCCCTCTCCTCCTACGAGCAGTACTTC.

The CDR3 coding sequence is TGTGCCAGCTCACCCTTCCCAGGGTTCGACGAGCAGTACTTC. It is translated as CASSPFPGFDEQYF. The V gene is TRBV18, the J gene TRBJ2-7, with D possibly TRBD1 on 5 matching bases. V lost 3 bases and J lost 5, with 14 bases in between. Looked up from germline, CDR1 is KGHSH and CDR2 is LQKENI. The CDR3 covers 14 residues.